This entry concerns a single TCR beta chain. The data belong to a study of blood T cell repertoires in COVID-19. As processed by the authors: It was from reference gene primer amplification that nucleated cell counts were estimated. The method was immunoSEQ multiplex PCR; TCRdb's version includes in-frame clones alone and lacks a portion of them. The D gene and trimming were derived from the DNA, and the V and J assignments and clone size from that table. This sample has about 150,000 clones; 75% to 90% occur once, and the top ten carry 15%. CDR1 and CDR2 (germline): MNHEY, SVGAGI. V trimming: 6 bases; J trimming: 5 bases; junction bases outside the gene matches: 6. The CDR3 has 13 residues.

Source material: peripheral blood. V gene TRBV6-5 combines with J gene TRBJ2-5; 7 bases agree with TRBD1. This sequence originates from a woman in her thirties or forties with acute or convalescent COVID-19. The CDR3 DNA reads TGTGCCAGCAGGCGACAGGGCTCGGAGACCCAGTACTTC. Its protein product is CASRRQGSETQYF.